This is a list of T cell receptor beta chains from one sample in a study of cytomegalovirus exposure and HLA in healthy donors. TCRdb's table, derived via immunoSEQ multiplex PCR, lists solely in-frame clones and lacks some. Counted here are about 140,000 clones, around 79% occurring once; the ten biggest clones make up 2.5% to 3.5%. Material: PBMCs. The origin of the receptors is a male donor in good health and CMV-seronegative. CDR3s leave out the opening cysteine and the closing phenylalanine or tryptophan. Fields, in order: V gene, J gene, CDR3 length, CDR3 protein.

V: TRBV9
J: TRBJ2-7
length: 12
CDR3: ASSNGREVGEQY

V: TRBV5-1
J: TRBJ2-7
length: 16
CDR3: ASSPGTGTLIDSYEQY

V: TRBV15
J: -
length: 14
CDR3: ATSRLTGTGGAEQY

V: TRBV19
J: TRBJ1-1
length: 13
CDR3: ASRPTGVGNTEAF

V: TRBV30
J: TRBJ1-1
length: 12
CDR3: AWSEMTGYTEAF

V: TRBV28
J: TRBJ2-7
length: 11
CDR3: ASSSHRGREQY

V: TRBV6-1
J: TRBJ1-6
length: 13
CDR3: ASSETRRWNSPLH

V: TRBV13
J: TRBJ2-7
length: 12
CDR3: ASSSDRTSYEQY

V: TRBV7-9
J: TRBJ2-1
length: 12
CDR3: ASSFLDQGYEQF

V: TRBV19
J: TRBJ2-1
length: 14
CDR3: ASSPTGGGSYNEQF

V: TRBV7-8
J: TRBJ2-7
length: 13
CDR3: ASSLDRQGEYEQY

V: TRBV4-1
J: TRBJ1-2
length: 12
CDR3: ASSPDRTNYGYT

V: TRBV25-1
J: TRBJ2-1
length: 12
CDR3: ASSPSGLAGGEF

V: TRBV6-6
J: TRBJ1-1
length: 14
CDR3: ASSYPPQGAVTEAF

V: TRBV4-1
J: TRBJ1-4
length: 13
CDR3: ASSPGQATNEKLF

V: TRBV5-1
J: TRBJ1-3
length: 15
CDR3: ASSYISAGQAGNTIY

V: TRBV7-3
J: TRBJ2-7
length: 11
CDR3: ASSTTGSYEQY

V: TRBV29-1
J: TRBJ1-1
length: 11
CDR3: SGADRLNTEAF

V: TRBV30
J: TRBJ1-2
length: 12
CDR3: AWMKARLNYGYT

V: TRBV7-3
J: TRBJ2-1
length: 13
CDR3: ASSIDVGGETEQF

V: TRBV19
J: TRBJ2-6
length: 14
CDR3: ASTPGRTSGANVLT

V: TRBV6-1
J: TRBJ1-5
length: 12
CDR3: ASRSGNSNQPQH

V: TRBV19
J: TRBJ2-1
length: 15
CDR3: ASSSSGRGGSYNEQF

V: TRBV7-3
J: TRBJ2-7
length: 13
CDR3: ASSRLGGSSYEQY

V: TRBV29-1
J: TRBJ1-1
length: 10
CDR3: SVSQGNTEAF

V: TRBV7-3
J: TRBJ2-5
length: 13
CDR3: ASSLLAGGQETQY

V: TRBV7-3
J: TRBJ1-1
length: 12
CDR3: ASSENRVNTEAF

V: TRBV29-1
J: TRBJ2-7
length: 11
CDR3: SVEGQDGHEQY

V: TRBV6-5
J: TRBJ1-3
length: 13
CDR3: ASRVTGGRLNTIY

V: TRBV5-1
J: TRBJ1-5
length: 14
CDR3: ASSLFGTGENQPQH

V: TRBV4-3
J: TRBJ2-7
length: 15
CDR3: ASSQDGRGGRSYEQY

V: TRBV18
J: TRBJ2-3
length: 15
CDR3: ASSPTALPARTDTQY

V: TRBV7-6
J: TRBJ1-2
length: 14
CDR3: ASSLVPGGYGYGYT

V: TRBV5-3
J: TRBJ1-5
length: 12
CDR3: ARSLDQGDQPQH

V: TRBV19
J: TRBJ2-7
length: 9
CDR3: ASRQGHEQY

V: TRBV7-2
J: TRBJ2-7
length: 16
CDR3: ASSHYRDKFIGVYEQY

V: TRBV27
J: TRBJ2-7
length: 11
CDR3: ASRTGVDYEQY

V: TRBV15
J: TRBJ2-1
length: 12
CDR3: ATSRELSRNEQF

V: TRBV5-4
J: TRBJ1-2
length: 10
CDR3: AIDRGRDGYT

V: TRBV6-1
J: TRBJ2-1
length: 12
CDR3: ASGGTGGFDEQF

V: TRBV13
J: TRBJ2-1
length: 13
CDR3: ASSDPGQGSGEQF

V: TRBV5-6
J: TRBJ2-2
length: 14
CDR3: ASSSEGDRYTGELF

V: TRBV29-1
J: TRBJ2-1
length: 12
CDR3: SVAAGGEREEQF

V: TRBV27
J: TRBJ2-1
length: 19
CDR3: ASSPGTSIPPAGGPYNEQF

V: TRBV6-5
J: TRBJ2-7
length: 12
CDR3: ASSYLGGRVGQY

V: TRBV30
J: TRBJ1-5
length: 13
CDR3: AWSGIGTHDQPQH

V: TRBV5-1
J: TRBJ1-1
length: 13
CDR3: ASSLEERSSTEAF

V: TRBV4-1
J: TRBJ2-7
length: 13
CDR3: ASSMGPAGGGEQY

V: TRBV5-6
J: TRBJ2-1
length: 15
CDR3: ASSPRPGLASAHEQF

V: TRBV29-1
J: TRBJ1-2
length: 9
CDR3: STGGDYGYT

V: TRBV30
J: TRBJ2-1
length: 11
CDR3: AWTASGKGEQF

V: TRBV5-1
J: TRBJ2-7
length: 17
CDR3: ASSPLRGSGSLSSYEQY

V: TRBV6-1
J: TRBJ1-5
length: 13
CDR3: ASSEGHRDNQPQH

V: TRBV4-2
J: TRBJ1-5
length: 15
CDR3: ASSQDLDRAINQPQH

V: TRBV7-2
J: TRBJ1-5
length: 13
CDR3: ASSLDAGYNQPQH

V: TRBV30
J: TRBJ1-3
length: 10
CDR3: AWSPGGNTIY

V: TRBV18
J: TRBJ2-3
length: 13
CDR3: ASSPQSGRTDTQY